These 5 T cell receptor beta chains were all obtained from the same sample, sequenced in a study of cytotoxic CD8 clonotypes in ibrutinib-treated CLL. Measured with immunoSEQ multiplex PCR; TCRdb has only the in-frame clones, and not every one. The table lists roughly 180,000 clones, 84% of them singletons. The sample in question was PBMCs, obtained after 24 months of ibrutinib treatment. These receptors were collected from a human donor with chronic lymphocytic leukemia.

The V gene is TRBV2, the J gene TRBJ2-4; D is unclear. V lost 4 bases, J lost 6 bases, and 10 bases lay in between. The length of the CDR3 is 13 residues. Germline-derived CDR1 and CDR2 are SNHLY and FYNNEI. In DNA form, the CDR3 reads TGTGCCAGCAGTGCGTTGACACTAAACATTCAGTACTTC. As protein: CASSALTLNIQYF.

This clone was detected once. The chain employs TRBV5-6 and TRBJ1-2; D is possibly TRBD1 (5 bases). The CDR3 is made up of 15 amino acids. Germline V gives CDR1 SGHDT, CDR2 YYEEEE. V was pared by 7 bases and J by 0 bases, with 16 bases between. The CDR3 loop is CASDRRGFANYGYTF. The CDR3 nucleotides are TGTGCCAGCGATAGACGGGGGTTCGCTAACTATGGCTACACCTTC.

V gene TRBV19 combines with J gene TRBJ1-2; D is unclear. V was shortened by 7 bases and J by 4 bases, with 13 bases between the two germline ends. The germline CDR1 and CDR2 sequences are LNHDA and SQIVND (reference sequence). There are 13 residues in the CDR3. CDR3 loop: CASTERASYGYTF. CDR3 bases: TGTGCCAGTACCGAGAGGGCATCCTATGGCTACACCTTC.

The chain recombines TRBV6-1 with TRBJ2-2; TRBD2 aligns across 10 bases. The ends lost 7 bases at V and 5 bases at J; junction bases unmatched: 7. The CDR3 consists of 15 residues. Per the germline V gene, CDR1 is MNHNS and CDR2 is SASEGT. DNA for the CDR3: TGTGCCAGCATCATTCGGACTAGCGGTACCGGGGAGCTGTTTTTT. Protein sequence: CASIIRTSGTGELFF.

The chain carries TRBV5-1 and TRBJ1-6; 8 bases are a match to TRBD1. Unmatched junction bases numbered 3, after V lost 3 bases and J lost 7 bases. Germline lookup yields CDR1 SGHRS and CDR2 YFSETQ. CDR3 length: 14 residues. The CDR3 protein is CASSSRQGNSPLHF. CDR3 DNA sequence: TGCGCCAGCAGCTCAAGACAGGGGAATTCACCCCTCCACTTT.